This entry concerns a single TCR beta chain. This entry comes from a study of blood T cell repertoires in COVID-19. Study in general: COVID-19 samples, acute and convalescent, were from the United States, Italy and Spain. The analysed material was cDNA or gDNA that came from T cells, B-cell-depleted T cells, or PBMCs.

Original data processing: Nucleated cell counts were estimated from reference gene primer amplification. Using immunoSEQ multiplex PCR, the repertoire was profiled, and TCRdb retains in-frame clones only, with some absent. That table gives V, J and clone size, and the DNA gave D and trimming. The top ten clones hold about 8% of a sample with about 210,000 clones, around four fifths of them seen once. The specimen was peripheral blood. The receptor was derived from a woman between 45 and 65 years old with active or convalescent COVID-19.

This CDR3 reads CASSPEQGNQPQHF. The CDR3, as DNA: TGTGCCAGCTCACCCGAACAGGGCAATCAGCCCCAGCATTTT. This chain links TRBV18 with TRBJ1-5; D is possibly TRBD1 (5 bases). Germline lookup yields CDR1 KGHSH and CDR2 LQKENI. CDR3 length: 14 amino acids. V was trimmed by 3 bases and J by 2 bases, leaving 8 bases between them. Filled out from reference TRBV18 and TRBJ1-5, the complete variable domain reads NAGVMQNPRHLVRRRGQEARLRCSPMKGHSHVYWYRQLPEEGLKFMVYLQKENIIDESGMPKERFSAEFPKEGPSILRIQQVVRGDSAAYFCASSPEQGNQPQHFGDGTRLSIL.